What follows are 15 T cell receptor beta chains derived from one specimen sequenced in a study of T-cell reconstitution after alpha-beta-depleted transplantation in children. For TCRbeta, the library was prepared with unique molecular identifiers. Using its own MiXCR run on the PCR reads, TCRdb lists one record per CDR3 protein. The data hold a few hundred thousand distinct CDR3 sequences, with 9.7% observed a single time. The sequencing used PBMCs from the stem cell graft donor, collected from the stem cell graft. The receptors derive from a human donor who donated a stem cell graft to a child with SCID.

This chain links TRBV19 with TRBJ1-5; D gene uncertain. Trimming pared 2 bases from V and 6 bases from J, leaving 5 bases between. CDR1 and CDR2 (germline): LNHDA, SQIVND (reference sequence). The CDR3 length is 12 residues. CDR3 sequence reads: CASSIISQPQHF. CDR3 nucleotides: TGTGCCAGTAGTATAATAAGTCAGCCCCAGCATTTT. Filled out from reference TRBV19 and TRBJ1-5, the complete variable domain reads DGGITQSPKYLFRKEGQNVTLSCEQNLNHDAMYWYRQDPGQGLRLIYYSQIVNDFQKGDIAEGYSVSREKKESFPLTVTSAQKNPTAFYLCASSIISQPQHFGDGTRLSIL.

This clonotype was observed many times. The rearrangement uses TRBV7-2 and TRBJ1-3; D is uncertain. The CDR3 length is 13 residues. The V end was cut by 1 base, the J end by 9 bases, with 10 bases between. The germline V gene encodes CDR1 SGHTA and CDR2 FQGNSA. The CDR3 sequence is CASSLELLGTIYF. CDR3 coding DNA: TGTGCCAGCAGCTTAGAGCTGTTGGGCACCATATATTTT.

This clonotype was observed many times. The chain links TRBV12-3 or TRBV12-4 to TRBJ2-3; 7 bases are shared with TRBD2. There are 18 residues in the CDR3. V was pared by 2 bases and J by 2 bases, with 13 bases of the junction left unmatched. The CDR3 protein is CASSLRPLAEPYTDTQYF. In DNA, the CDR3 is TGTGCCAGCAGTTTAAGACCCCTAGCGGAGCCGTACACAGATACGCAGTATTTT.

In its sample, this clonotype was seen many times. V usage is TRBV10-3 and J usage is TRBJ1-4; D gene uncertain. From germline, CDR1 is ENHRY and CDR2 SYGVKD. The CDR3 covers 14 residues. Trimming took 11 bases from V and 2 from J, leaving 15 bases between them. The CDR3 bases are TGTGCCGCCCGCCCGGCGGGCACTAATGAAAAACTGTTTTTT. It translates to CAARPAGTNEKLFF.

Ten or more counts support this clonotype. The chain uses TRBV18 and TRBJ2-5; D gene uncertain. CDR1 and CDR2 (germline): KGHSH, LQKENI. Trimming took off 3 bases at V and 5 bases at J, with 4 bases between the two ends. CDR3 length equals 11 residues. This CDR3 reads CASSPWETQYF. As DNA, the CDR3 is TGTGCCAGCTCACCGTGGGAGACCCAGTACTTC. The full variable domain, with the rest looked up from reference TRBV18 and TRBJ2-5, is NAGVMQNPRHLVRRRGQEARLRCSPMKGHSHVYWYRQLPEEGLKFMVYLQKENIIDESGMPKERFSAEFPKEGPSILRIQQVVRGDSAAYFCASSPWETQYFGPGTRLLVL.

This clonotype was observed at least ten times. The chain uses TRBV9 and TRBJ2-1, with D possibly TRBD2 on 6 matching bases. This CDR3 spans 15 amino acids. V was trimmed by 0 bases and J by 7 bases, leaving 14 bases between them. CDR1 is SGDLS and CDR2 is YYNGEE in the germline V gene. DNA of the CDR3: TGTGCCAGCAGCGTAGGGGGGGATCTGGGTAATGAGCAGTTCTTC. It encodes CASSVGGDLGNEQFF.

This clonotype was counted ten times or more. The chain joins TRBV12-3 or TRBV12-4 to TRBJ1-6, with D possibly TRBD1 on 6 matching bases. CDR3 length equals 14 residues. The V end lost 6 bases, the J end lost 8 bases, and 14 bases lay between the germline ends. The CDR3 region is CASRQTGNDSPLHF. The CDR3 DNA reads TGTGCCAGCAGGCAAACAGGGAATGATTCACCCCTCCACTTT.

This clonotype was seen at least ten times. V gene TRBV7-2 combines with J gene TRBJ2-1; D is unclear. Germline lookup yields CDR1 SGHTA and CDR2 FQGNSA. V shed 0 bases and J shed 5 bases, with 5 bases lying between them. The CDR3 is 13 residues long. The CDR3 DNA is TGTGCCAGCAGCTTAGCCAGAGACAATGAGCAGTTCTTC. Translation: CASSLARDNEQFF.

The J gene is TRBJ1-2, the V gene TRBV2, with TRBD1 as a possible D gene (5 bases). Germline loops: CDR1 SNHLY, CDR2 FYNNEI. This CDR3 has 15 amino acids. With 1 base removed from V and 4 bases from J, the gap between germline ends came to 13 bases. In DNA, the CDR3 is TGTGCCAGCAGTGAAGGGTCAGGGTACAGCTATGGCTACACCTTC. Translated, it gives CASSEGSGYSYGYTF.

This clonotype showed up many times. The DNA of the CDR3 is TGTGCCAGCAGTTTTCCGGGGCTTGGCTACACCTTC. Amino acids: CASSFPGLGYTF. The chain joins TRBV12-3 or TRBV12-4 to TRBJ1-2; the D gene is possibly TRBD1 (5 bases). V lost 3 bases to trimming and J lost 7 bases, with 9 bases between them. There are 12 residues in the CDR3.

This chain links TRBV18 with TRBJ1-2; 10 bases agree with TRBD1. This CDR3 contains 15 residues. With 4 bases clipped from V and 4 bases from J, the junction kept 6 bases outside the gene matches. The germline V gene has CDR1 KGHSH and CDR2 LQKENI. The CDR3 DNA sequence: TGTGCCAGCTCACGGACAGGGGGGTCGTCCTATGGCTACACCTTC. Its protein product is CASSRTGGSSYGYTF.

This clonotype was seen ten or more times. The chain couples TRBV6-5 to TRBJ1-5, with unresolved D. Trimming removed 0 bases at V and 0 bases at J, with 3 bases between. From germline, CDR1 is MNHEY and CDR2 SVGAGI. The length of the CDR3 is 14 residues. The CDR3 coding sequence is TGTGCCAGCAGTTACTCCCATAGCAATCAGCCCCAGCATTTT. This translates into CASSYSHSNQPQHF.

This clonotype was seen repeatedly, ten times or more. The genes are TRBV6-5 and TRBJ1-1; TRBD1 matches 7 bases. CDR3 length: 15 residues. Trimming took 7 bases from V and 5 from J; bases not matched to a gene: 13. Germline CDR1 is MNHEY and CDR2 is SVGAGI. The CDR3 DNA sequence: TGTGCCAGCAAAGAACGACAGGGAAGACTGACTGAAGCTTTCTTT. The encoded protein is CASKERQGRLTEAFF.

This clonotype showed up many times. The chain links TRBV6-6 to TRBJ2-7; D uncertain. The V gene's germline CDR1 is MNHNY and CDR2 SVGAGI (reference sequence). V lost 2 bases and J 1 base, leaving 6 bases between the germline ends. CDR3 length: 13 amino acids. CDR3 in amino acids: CASSYGQSYEQYF. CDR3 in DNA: TGTGCCAGCAGTTACGGTCAGTCCTACGAGCAGTACTTC.

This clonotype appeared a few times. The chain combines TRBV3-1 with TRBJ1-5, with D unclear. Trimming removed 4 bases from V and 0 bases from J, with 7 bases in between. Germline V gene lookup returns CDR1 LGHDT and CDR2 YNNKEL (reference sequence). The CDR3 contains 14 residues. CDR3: CASSLDLSNQPQHF. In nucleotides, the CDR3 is TGTGCCAGCAGCCTCGATCTTAGCAATCAGCCCCAGCATTTT.